These 6 T cell receptor beta chains were sequenced from one sample in a study of T cell responses to AZD1222 COVID-19 vaccine. Method: immunoSEQ multiplex PCR; TCRdb's copy keeps in-frame clones and lacks some. The repertoire has 80,000 to 95,000 clones, over 80% of them found once; the top ten carry roughly 5.6%. This specimen consisted of peripheral blood, obtained on day 0 of AZD1222 vaccination. These receptors were collected from an adult in good health.

CDR3 amino acids: CASSLRYKGQVRNTEAFF. DNA for the CDR3: TGTGCCAGCAGTTTACGGTACAAGGGACAGGTACGGAACACTGAAGCTTTCTTT. The chain joins TRBV28 to TRBJ1-1; 8 bases line up with TRBD1. The J segment lost 1 base and the V segment lost 2 bases, leaving 12 bases of the junction unmatched. The germline CDR1 and CDR2 sequences are MDHEN and SYDVKM. The CDR3 totals 18 residues. Supplemented by reference TRBV28 and TRBJ1-1, the full variable domain reads DVKVTQSSRYLVKRTGEKVFLECVQDMDHENMFWYRQDPGLGLRLIYFSYDVKMKEKGDIPEGYSVSREKKERFSLILESASTNQTSMYLCASSLRYKGQVRNTEAFFGQGTRLTVV.

The chain's CDR3 is CASRTGGVDEQFF. DNA for the CDR3: TGTGCCAGCAGGACAGGGGGCGTAGATGAGCAGTTCTTC. The chain uses TRBV27 and TRBJ2-1; TRBD1 matches 10 bases. The junction had 4 bases not matched to a gene; V was cut back by 6 bases and J by 8 bases. Germline CDR1 reads MNHEY; CDR2 reads SMNVEV (reference sequence). The CDR3 has 13 residues.

V usage is TRBV5-1 and J usage is TRBJ1-1, with a weak D call TRBD1 (5 bases). Germline CDR1 and CDR2: SGHRS and YFSETQ. This CDR3 has 14 residues. The ends were cut back, 0 bases at V and 7 bases at J, with 13 bases in the middle. CDR3 DNA sequence: TGCGCCAGCAGCTTGGGGGACCCCGCGGGTGAAGCTTTCTTT. Its protein product is CASSLGDPAGEAFF.

The chain uses TRBV4-2 and TRBJ1-2; D is possibly TRBD1 (6 bases). V lost 4 bases to trimming and J lost 4 bases, with 13 bases between them. The CDR3 length is 14 residues. The germline gives CDR1 LGHNA, CDR2 YNFKEQ. The CDR3, as DNA: TGTGCCAGCAGCCTCGGGACAACCACCTATGGCTACACCTTC. Its protein product is CASSLGTTTYGYTF.

The chain uses TRBV11-1 and TRBJ1-5; D call uncertain. Looked up from germline, CDR1 is SGHAT and CDR2 is FQDESV (reference sequence). This CDR3 spans 10 amino acids. Trimming pared 10 bases from V and 13 bases from J, leaving 14 bases between. For the CDR3, the DNA is TGTGCCACCTCGACTCTTAAACAGCATTTT. Translated: CATSTLKQHF.

The chain carries TRBV9 and TRBJ1-3, with unresolved D. The V end was cut by 0 bases, the J end by 2 bases, with 6 bases between. The germline V gene encodes CDR1 SGDLS and CDR2 YYNGEE. The CDR3 spans 14 residues. CDR3 nucleotides: TGTGCCAGCAGCGTAGCTGGAACTGGAAACACCATATATTTT. Encoded protein: CASSVAGTGNTIYF. Based on the CDR3 plus reference TRBV9 and TRBJ1-3, the full variable domain is DSGVTQTPKHLITATGQRVTLRCSPRSGDLSVYWYQQSLDQGLQFLIQYYNGEERAKGNILERFSAQQFPDLHSELNLSSLELGDSALYFCASSVAGTGNTIYFGEGSWLTVV.